This entry lists 26 T cell receptor beta chains sequenced from one sample in a study of T cell responses to AZD1222 COVID-19 vaccine. Here immunoSEQ multiplex PCR was the method, and the copy in TCRdb shows in-frame clones only, minus some. The repertoire holds about 110,000 clones, with around 93% as singletons. Sequencing used peripheral blood, obtained on day 0 of AZD1222 vaccination. The receptors derive from an adult in good health.

The table lists this clone with a few counts. The CDR3 region has the DNA TGCAGCGCCGCGGGGACCGCTGCTCAGCCCCAGCATTTT. Translated, it gives CSAAGTAAQPQHF. V and J are TRBV29-1 and TRBJ1-5; tentatively, D is TRBD1 (5 bases). Trimming shortened V by 7 bases and J by 6 bases, and 16 bases separated the two germline ends. CDR1 and CDR2 (germline): SQVTM, ANQGSEA. This CDR3 is built from 13 residues. The variable domain in full, completed from reference TRBV29-1 and TRBJ1-5, reads SAVISQKPSRDICQRGTSLTIQCQVDSQVTMMFWYRQQPGQSLTLIATANQGSEATYESGFVIDKFPISRPNLTFSTLTVSNMSPEDSSIYLCSAAGTAAQPQHFGDGTRLSIL.

The chain recombines TRBV7-2 with TRBJ1-1; possible D gene TRBD1, 6 bases. Germline CDR1 and CDR2: SGHTA and FQGNSA. This CDR3 comprises 14 residues. Deletions cut 3 bases from V and 10 bases from J, with 18 bases between. In DNA form, the CDR3 reads TGTGCCAGCAGCTTTATCCCGGGGGGCGAGGGAGCTTTCTTT. This gives the protein CASSFIPGGEGAFF.

The chain uses TRBV6-5 and TRBJ1-2; D not certain. The CDR3 loop spans 11 amino acids. Per the germline V gene, CDR1 is MNHEY and CDR2 is SVGAGI. Trimming shortened V by 6 bases and J by 1 base, and 3 bases separated the two germline ends. CDR3 residues: CASRDNYGYTF. The CDR3 DNA follows: TGTGCCAGCAGAGATAACTATGGCTACACCTTC.

Only a few counts were recorded for this clone. V usage is TRBV7-8 and J usage is TRBJ1-4; 11 bases align to TRBD1. Germline CDR1 is SGHVS and CDR2 is FQNEAQ. This CDR3 has 15 residues. V gave up 1 base and J gave up 8 bases; unmatched junction bases: 3. DNA for the CDR3: TGTGCCAGCAGCTTAGTGGGGACAGGGGGAGAAAAACTGTTTTTT. Translated: CASSLVGTGGEKLFF.

The rearrangement links TRBV30 to TRBJ1-3; possible D gene TRBD1, 6 bases. V was pared by 3 bases and J by 0 bases, with 9 bases between. This CDR3 comprises 14 residues. Germline CDR1 reads GTSNPN; CDR2 reads SVGIG (reference sequence). CDR3 sequence (DNA): TGTGCCTGGAGCGAGGACAGCTCTGGAAACACCATATATTTT. It encodes CAWSEDSSGNTIYF.

The count of this clone is one. The genes are TRBV27 and TRBJ1-1, with 7 bases lining up with TRBD1. The CDR3 length is 15 residues. V shed 3 bases, J shed 0 bases, and the junction held 4 bases outside the gene matches. CDR1 and CDR2 (germline): MNHEY, SMNVEV (reference sequence). The CDR3 region is CASSFEGAVNTEAFF. The DNA of the CDR3 is TGTGCCAGCAGTTTCGAGGGGGCTGTGAACACTGAAGCTTTCTTT.

This chain links TRBV18 with TRBJ1-5, with D uncertain. This CDR3 contains 13 residues. The V gene lost 3 bases and the J gene lost 5 bases, with 8 bases spanning the gap. From germline, CDR1 is KGHSH and CDR2 LQKENI. CDR3 sequence (DNA): TGTGCCAGCTCACCCCACAGTGATCAGCCCCAGCATTTT. Its protein product is CASSPHSDQPQHF.

The chain is built from TRBV25-1 and TRBJ1-1; possible D gene TRBD1, 5 bases. Germline V gene data show CDR1 as MGHDK and CDR2 as SYGVNS. The CDR3 is 14 amino acids. V lost 3 bases to trimming and J lost 3 bases, with 11 bases between them. CDR3 region: CASSDSGRYTEAFF. The CDR3 DNA sequence: TGTGCCAGCAGTGACTCAGGGAGGTACACTGAAGCTTTCTTT.

The chain carries TRBV5-8 and TRBJ1-2, with D maybe TRBD1 (6 bases). V dropped 0 bases and J dropped 2 bases, with 8 bases sitting between them. The CDR3 has 14 amino acids. CDR1 is SGHTS, CDR2 YDEGEE, per germline. CDR3 region: CASSLAGTNYGYTF. The DNA of the CDR3 is TGTGCCAGCAGCTTGGCCGGGACAAACTATGGCTACACCTTC.

The gene calls are TRBV4-3 and TRBJ1-6, with 9 positions matching TRBD1. Per the germline V gene, CDR1 is LGHNA and CDR2 is YSLEER. The CDR3 contains 16 residues. V lost 0 bases and J lost 6; bases outside the gene matches: 3. The CDR3 DNA is TGCGCCAGCAGCCAAGATCCGGGACAGGGTAATTCACCCCTCCACTTT. Amino acids: CASSQDPGQGNSPLHF.

The chain carries TRBV3-1 (or the pseudogene TRBV3-2) and TRBJ1-1, with 10 bases identical to TRBD1. CDR1 is LGHDT, CDR2 YNNKEL, per germline (reference sequence). The CDR3 loop spans 13 amino acids. The junction had 2 bases not matched to a gene; V was cut back by 3 bases and J by 7 bases. In DNA form, the CDR3 reads TGTGCCAGCAGCCAGGGGGACAGGGGTGAAGCTTTCTTT. It specifies CASSQGDRGEAFF.

The CDR3 DNA reads TGTGCCAGAGACTCGATGAAGCGGGAGAGAAACAATGAGCAGTTCTTC. It codes for CARDSMKRERNNEQFF. V and J are TRBV2 and TRBJ2-1; 8 nucleotides align to TRBD2. The CDR3 is made up of 16 amino acids. CDR1 SNHLY and CDR2 FYNNEI come from the germline V gene. V shed 9 bases and J 5 bases; nucleotides not matched to a gene: 15.

This clone came up once. The CDR3: CASSEVWGTMDNEQFF. CDR3 bases: TGTGCCAGCAGTGAAGTCTGGGGGACAATGGACAATGAGCAGTTCTTC. V is TRBV2 and J is TRBJ2-1; possibly TRBD1 for D (6 bases). Germline V CDR1 and CDR2: SNHLY, FYNNEI. V shed 1 base and J shed 5 bases, with 15 bases lying between them. The length of the CDR3 is 16 residues.

J is TRBJ1-2 and V is TRBV4-2; 8 bases agree with TRBD1. The CDR3 is made up of 16 amino acids. The V gene end was trimmed by 1 base and the J gene end by 5 bases; junction bases not matched to a gene: 9. Per the germline V gene, CDR1 is LGHNA and CDR2 is YNFKEQ. The CDR3 spells CASSQGTGTLYYGYTF. CDR3 in DNA: TGTGCCAGCAGCCAAGGGACAGGGACCCTTTATTATGGCTACACCTTC.

This chain uses TRBV6-2 or TRBV6-3 with TRBJ2-1; TRBD2 matches 13 bases. Germline loops: CDR1 MNHEY, CDR2 SVGEGT. CDR3 length equals 15 residues. V dropped 6 bases and J dropped 6; count of bases not matched to a gene: 5. This chain's CDR3 is CASSTGTSGANEQFF. CDR3 nucleotides: TGTGCCAGCAGCACCGGGACTAGCGGGGCCAATGAGCAGTTCTTC.

This chain uses TRBV10-3 with TRBJ1-2; 10 bases are shared with TRBD1. V gave up 5 bases and J gave up 3 bases; unmatched junction bases: 3. Germline CDR1 and CDR2: ENHRY and SYGVKD. This CDR3 is built from 14 residues. For the CDR3, the DNA is TGTGCCATCAGTTCGGGACAGGGGCACTATGGCTACACCTTC. Translated, it gives CAISSGQGHYGYTF.

This rearrangement joins TRBV5-4 to TRBJ2-5, with no clear D. V gave up 4 bases and J gave up 1 base, with 8 bases separating them. Germline-derived CDR1 and CDR2 are SGHNT and YYREEE (reference sequence). The CDR3 is 13 amino acids. The CDR3 coding sequence is TGTGCCAGCAGCCCCAGGCTCCAAGAGACCCAGTACTTC. Protein: CASSPRLQETQYF. The variable domain in full, completed from reference TRBV5-4 and TRBJ2-5, reads ETGVTQSPTHLIKTRGQQVTLRCSSQSGHNTVSWYQQALGQGPQFIFQYYREEENGRGNFPPRFSGLQFPNYSSELNVNALELDDSALYLCASSPRLQETQYFGPGTRLLVL.

The chain carries TRBV9 and TRBJ2-1, with D perhaps given as TRBD1 or TRBD2 (5 bases each). The V end was cut by 2 bases, the J end by 5 bases, with 8 bases between. The CDR3 extends over 13 amino acids. Germline-derived CDR1 and CDR2 are SGDLS and YYNGEE. CDR3 in amino acids: CASSVGTNNEQFF. CDR3 sequence (DNA): TGTGCCAGCAGCGTTGGGACGAACAATGAGCAGTTCTTC.

The CDR3 loop reads CASSGEAVSNTGELFF. As DNA, the CDR3 is TGTGCCAGCAGCGGGGAGGCGGTTTCGAACACCGGGGAGCTGTTTTTT. The J gene is TRBJ2-2, the V gene TRBV7-6, with D perhaps matching TRBD2 (6 bases). CDR3 length: 16 residues. The V end was cut by 5 bases, the J end by 0 bases, with 13 bases between. Germline CDR1 SGHVS, CDR2 FNYEAQ.

The gene calls are TRBV12-3 or TRBV12-4 and TRBJ1-5; D gene uncertain. The CDR3 contains 13 residues. Trimming removed 3 bases at V and 5 bases at J, with 8 bases between. The CDR3 reads CASSFSRYQPQHF. The CDR3 coding sequence is TGTGCCAGCAGTTTTAGTCGTTATCAGCCCCAGCATTTT.

The V call is TRBV5-6, the J call TRBJ2-7; D is unresolved. The V gene's germline CDR1 is SGHDT and CDR2 YYEEEE. Trimming removed 0 bases from V and 3 bases from J, with 7 bases in between. The length of the CDR3 is 13 residues. The CDR3 bases are TGTGCCAGCAGCTTGGGACTGCTCTACGAGCAGTACTTC. This translates into CASSLGLLYEQYF.

The chain combines TRBV18 with TRBJ2-7; tentative D call: TRBD1 (5 bases). Germline CDR1 KGHSH, CDR2 LQKENI. The V end was cut by 3 bases, the J end by 5 bases, with 14 bases between. CDR3 length: 14 residues. Here the CDR3 reads CASSPGQGNNEQYF. The CDR3 bases are TGTGCCAGCTCACCCGGCCAGGGAAACAACGAGCAGTACTTC.

The genes are TRBV4-3 and TRBJ2-3; D call uncertain. This CDR3 is 12 amino acids long. Trimming shortened V by 0 bases and J by 4 bases, and 2 bases separated the two germline ends. Germline V gene sequence: CDR1 LGHNA, CDR2 YSLEER. The CDR3 sequence is CASSQEADTQYF. The DNA for the CDR3 is TGCGCCAGCAGCCAAGAGGCAGATACGCAGTATTTT.

The chain links TRBV7-9 to TRBJ2-6; unclear D gene. The V end was cut by 0 bases, the J end by 2 bases, with 5 bases between. Germline V CDR1 and CDR2: SEHNR, FQNEAQ (reference sequence). This CDR3 spans 15 amino acids. The CDR3 sequence: CASSLAGTGANVLTF. DNA of the CDR3: TGTGCCAGCAGCTTAGCAGGGACTGGGGCCAACGTCCTGACTTTC.

The V gene is TRBV30, the J gene TRBJ1-1, with D unresolved. The ends were cut back, 1 base at V and 4 bases at J, with 7 bases in the middle. CDR1 and CDR2 from the germline V gene are GTSNPN and SVGIG (reference sequence). The CDR3 has 12 residues. The CDR3 DNA reads TGTGCCTGGAGTGGAGAGGGCACTGAAGCTTTCTTT. It encodes CAWSGEGTEAFF.

The chain is built from TRBV5-4 and TRBJ2-7; D may be TRBD2 (5 bases). The CDR3 covers 13 residues. Looked up from germline, CDR1 is SGHNT and CDR2 is YYREEE (reference sequence). The germline V and J ends were trimmed by 0 bases and 4 bases, with 8 bases remaining between them. The DNA of the CDR3 is TGTGCCAGCAGCTTGGGGAGCGGATACGAGCAGTACTTC. The encoded protein is CASSLGSGYEQYF.